One and the same sample provided the 25 T cell receptor beta chains below, sequenced in a study of cytomegalovirus exposure and HLA in healthy donors (dated by TCRdb to about 2017). The library was prepared using the immunoSEQ multiplex PCR assay. A mixture of 60 forward primers for TCR Vbeta segments and 13 reverse primers for TCR Jbeta segments was used in the multiplex PCR. Entries here come from immuneACCESS through TCRdb and include only in-frame sequences with V and J called. Some clones fail to appear in such tables; in the studies checked, an unresolved V gene covers under half of the shortfall, and the cause of the remainder is unknown. The sample has under 200,000 clones on record, around 63% of them singletons. 3.5% to 5.5% of the sample lies in the top ten. The specimen sequenced was PBMCs. The receptors derive from a woman younger than 30 in good health and CMV-seropositive.

The chain carries TRBV7-8 and TRBJ1-3; D uncertain. V was pared by 2 bases and J by 4 bases, with 21 bases between. Germline assignment: CDR1 SGHVS and CDR2 FQNEAQ. CDR3 length: 18 residues. The DNA for the CDR3 is TGTGCCAGCAGCTTACCTGATAGCGGGTTACCTTGGGGAAACACCATATATTTT. This gives the protein CASSLPDSGLPWGNTIYF.

V usage is TRBV30 and J usage is TRBJ2-5; 8 bases agree with TRBD2. V lost 3 bases to trimming and J lost 2 bases; unmatched junction nucleotides: 17. The CDR3 consists of 18 residues. The germline CDR1 and CDR2 sequences are GTSNPN and SVGIG (reference sequence). CDR3: CAWSMSVPPGLAQETQYF. DNA for the CDR3: TGTGCCTGGAGCATGAGTGTTCCCCCCGGACTAGCACAAGAGACCCAGTACTTC.

This clone was recorded once. This chain joins TRBV28 and TRBJ2-7; TRBD1 matches at 9 bases. This CDR3 has 15 residues. CDR1 is MDHEN and CDR2 is SYDVKM in the germline V gene. With V trimmed by 6 bases and J by 5 bases, 11 bases remained unmatched. CDR3 sequence: CASSQPGTGFHEQYF. The CDR3 nucleotides are TGTGCCAGCAGCCAACCGGGGACAGGGTTTCACGAGCAGTACTTC.

This rearrangement joins TRBV6-5 to TRBJ2-3; possible D gene TRBD1, 5 bases. This CDR3 has 14 residues. The germline gives CDR1 MNHEY, CDR2 SVGAGI. Trimming left V 3 bases short and J 1 base short, with 8 bases between. CDR3 coding DNA: TGTGCCAGCAGTTATTTAGGGGGCACAGATACGCAGTATTTT. The encoded protein is CASSYLGGTDTQYF.

The chain is built from TRBV4-3 and TRBJ1-6, with D unresolved. The CDR3 contains 15 residues. V was cut by 0 bases and J by 5 bases, with 8 bases left in between. From germline, CDR1 is LGHNA and CDR2 YSLEER. This CDR3 reads CASSQDHRDNSPLHF. Here the CDR3 DNA reads TGCGCCAGCAGCCAAGATCACAGAGATAATTCACCCCTCCACTTT.

J is TRBJ2-5 and V is TRBV28; maybe TRBD2 (7 bases). The germline CDR1 and CDR2 sequences are MDHEN and SYDVKM. The CDR3 runs 13 residues. V lost 9 bases to trimming and J lost 7 bases, with 18 bases between them. The CDR3 DNA sequence: TGTGCCAGTGTACAGGGAGGGGTGGGGACCCAGTACTTC. It is translated as CASVQGGVGTQYF. The full variable domain, rest sourced from reference TRBV28 and TRBJ2-5, is DVKVTQSSRYLVKRTGEKVFLECVQDMDHENMFWYRQDPGLGLRLIYFSYDVKMKEKGDIPEGYSVSREKKERFSLILESASTNQTSMYLCASVQGGVGTQYFGPGTRLLVL.

The chain couples TRBV27 to TRBJ2-7, with D perhaps TRBD2 (6 bases). The V gene's germline CDR1 is MNHEY and CDR2 SMNVEV (reference sequence). Trimming took off 1 base at V and 4 bases at J, with 11 bases between the two ends. The length of the CDR3 is 14 residues. This CDR3 reads CASSLFAGYYEQYF. CDR3 in DNA: TGTGCCAGCAGTTTATTCGCGGGGTATTACGAGCAGTACTTC.

The chain couples TRBV7-9 to TRBJ1-2, with 7 bases identical to TRBD1. The length of the CDR3 is 14 residues. Germline V CDR1 and CDR2: SEHNR, FQNEAQ (reference sequence). V gave up 1 base and J gave up 4 bases; unmatched junction bases: 3. The DNA of the CDR3 is TGTGCCAGCAGCTTAGGGTCAGGGGGCTATGGCTACACCTTC. It translates to CASSLGSGGYGYTF.

This sequence joins TRBV6-6 and TRBJ2-5, with TRBD2 identical over 8 bases. The CDR3 is 16 residues long. V was pared by 5 bases and J by 0 bases, with 8 bases of the junction left unmatched. Germline CDR1 reads MNHNY; CDR2 reads SVGAGI (reference sequence). As DNA, the CDR3 is TGTGCCAGCAGTCCGATAGCGGGAACGTACCAAGAGACCCAGTACTTC. This translates into CASSPIAGTYQETQYF.

J is TRBJ2-5 and V is TRBV30, with a weak D call TRBD2 (6 bases). The germline V and J ends were trimmed by 6 bases and 0 bases, with 14 bases remaining between them. The germline CDR1 and CDR2 sequences are GTSNPN and SVGIG (reference sequence). The CDR3 runs 14 residues. The CDR3 bases are TGTGCCTGTTTGGGACTGAAGGACCAAGAGACCCAGTACTTC. This codes for CACLGLKDQETQYF.

The rearrangement joins TRBV7-9 to TRBJ2-2; weak D call: TRBD1 (5 bases). The germline gives CDR1 SEHNR, CDR2 FQNEAQ (reference sequence). The CDR3 runs 15 residues. Between the trimmed V and J ends, which lost 5 bases and 4 bases, there was a span of 14 bases. CDR3 coding DNA: TGTGCCAGCAGCGCCCCGACAGTTCGCACCGGGGAGCTGTTTTTT. This codes for CASSAPTVRTGELFF.

The chain uses TRBV7-9 and TRBJ2-3; 10 bases match TRBD2. This CDR3 has 17 amino acids. Germline V lookup: CDR1 SEHNR, CDR2 FQNEAQ (reference sequence). V lost 7 bases, J lost 3 bases, and 13 bases stayed unmatched. The CDR3 loop reads CASMLAGGRKRTDTQYF. CDR3 nucleotides: TGTGCCAGCATGTTAGCGGGGGGTCGCAAAAGAACAGATACGCAGTATTTT. The variable domain in full, with the rest retrieved from reference TRBV7-9 and TRBJ2-3, is DTGVSQNPRHKITKRGQNVTFRCDPISEHNRLYWYRQTLGQGPEFLTYFQNEAQLEKSRLLSDRFSAERPKGSFSTLEIQRTEQGDSAMYLCASMLAGGRKRTDTQYFGPGTRLTVL.

A single count supports this clone. V is TRBV29-1 and J is TRBJ2-7, with D perhaps TRBD2 (5 bases). CDR3 size: 13 residues. V gave up 5 bases and J gave up 5 bases, with 16 bases separating them. CDR1 and CDR2 from the germline V gene are SQVTM and ANQGSEA. This chain's CDR3 is CSVRAGRHDEQYF. Written as DNA, the CDR3 is TGCAGCGTTCGCGCGGGTCGCCACGACGAGCAGTACTTC.

This clone has a handful of counts. CDR3 nucleotides: TGCGCCAGCAGCCAAGGGTACGGTTCCTACGAGCAGTACTTC. It yields the protein CASSQGYGSYEQYF. This rearrangement joins TRBV4-1 to TRBJ2-7; D is undetermined. Germline values: CDR1 MGHRA, CDR2 YSYEKL. V gave up 1 base and J gave up 1 base, with 8 bases separating them. The CDR3 totals 14 residues.

The chain links TRBV9 to TRBJ2-2; 13 bases match TRBD2. Trimming cost V 6 bases and J 10 bases; bases outside gene matches: 15. The CDR3 has 17 amino acids. Per germline, CDR1 SGDLS and CDR2 YYNGEE. The CDR3 here is CASNSLPLAGGPKELFF. In DNA, the CDR3 is TGTGCCAGCAACTCCCTACCACTAGCGGGAGGGCCCAAGGAGCTGTTTTTT.

The V gene is TRBV5-1, the J gene TRBJ1-2; 8 nucleotides match TRBD1. The germline gives CDR1 SGHRS, CDR2 YFSETQ. V shed 1 base and J 4 bases; nucleotides not matched to a gene: 3. The CDR3 contains 14 residues. CDR3 sequence: CASSLPGTGYGYTF. Written as DNA, the CDR3 is TGCGCCAGCAGCTTGCCAGGGACAGGCTATGGCTACACCTTC.

The genes are TRBV7-2 and TRBJ2-7; 8 bases are shared with TRBD2. J was trimmed by 2 bases and V by 1 base; bases with no gene match: 7. This CDR3 is 16 amino acids long. Germline V gives CDR1 SGHTA, CDR2 FQGNSA. DNA for the CDR3: TGTGCCAGCAGCTTAGGGGGCGCGGGGGGAACCTACGAGCAGTACTTC. It encodes CASSLGGAGGTYEQYF.

The rearrangement uses TRBV2 and TRBJ2-3, with a possible D match to TRBD2 (5 bases). Germline lookup yields CDR1 SNHLY and CDR2 FYNNEI. Trimming stripped 7 bases from V and 4 bases from J, with 18 bases between. The length of the CDR3 is 15 residues. The CDR3 here is CASTGIVGGADTQYF. As DNA, the CDR3 is TGTGCCAGCACGGGAATCGTCGGAGGTGCAGATACGCAGTATTTT.

This clone was observed a handful of times. The CDR3 nucleotides are TGTGCCAGCAGCTTATTCTGGACTAGCGGGAGGGCCGGGTACGAGCAGTACTTC. Protein sequence: CASSLFWTSGRAGYEQYF. This chain uses TRBV7-9 with TRBJ2-7, with TRBD2 matching over 15 bases. CDR3 length: 18 amino acids. CDR1 and CDR2 (germline): SEHNR, FQNEAQ (reference sequence). The junction had 9 bases not matched to a gene; V was cut back by 2 bases and J by 4 bases.

This chain links TRBV7-2 with TRBJ2-5, with unresolved D. CDR3 length equals 12 residues. Per germline, CDR1 SGHTA and CDR2 FQGNSA. The V gene lost 7 bases and the J gene lost 5 bases, with 11 bases spanning the gap. CDR3 sequence: CASNSPRETQYF. The CDR3 DNA reads as TGTGCCAGCAACTCCCCCCGGGAGACCCAGTACTTC.

The chain links TRBV9 to TRBJ1-1; 10 bases are a match to TRBD1. This CDR3 comprises 17 residues. The germline gives CDR1 SGDLS, CDR2 YYNGEE. The V segment lost 3 bases and the J segment 0 bases; nucleotides outside the gene matches: 8. CDR3 in amino acids: CASSGSTGGILNTEAFF. The CDR3 coding sequence is TGTGCCAGCAGCGGATCGACAGGGGGCATATTGAACACTGAAGCTTTCTTT.

This chain uses TRBV4-3 with TRBJ2-7, with 7 bases identical to TRBD2. The V and J ends lost 0 bases and 5 bases, in that order; junction bases with no gene match: 4. CDR1 and CDR2 from the germline V gene are LGHNA and YSLEER. The CDR3 contains 14 residues. The CDR3 region is CASSQDKGGDEQYF. The CDR3 DNA reads as TGCGCCAGCAGCCAAGATAAGGGAGGGGACGAGCAGTACTTC.

The chain uses TRBV5-8 and TRBJ1-5; no firm D call. V lost 0 bases and J lost 4, with 14 bases in between. Germline V gives CDR1 SGHTS, CDR2 YDEGEE. The CDR3 loop spans 16 amino acids. CDR3 region: CASSLAYRGSNQPQHF. CDR3 nucleotides: TGTGCCAGCAGCTTGGCTTATCGCGGGTCTAATCAGCCCCAGCATTTT. The full variable domain, its missing parts supplied by reference TRBV5-8 and TRBJ1-5, is EAGVTQSPTHLIKTRGQQATLRCSPISGHTSVYWYQQALGLGLQFLLWYDEGEERNRGNFPPRFSGRQFPNYSSELNVNALELEDSALYLCASSLAYRGSNQPQHFGDGTRLSIL.

This chain connects TRBV30 to TRBJ2-3; 10 bases map to TRBD2. The CDR3 is 17 amino acids. CDR1 is GTSNPN and CDR2 is SVGIG in the germline V gene (reference sequence). V gave up 1 base and J gave up 0 bases; unmatched junction bases: 7. CDR3 DNA sequence: TGTGCCTGGAGTGCCATAGGACTAGCGGCTAGCACAGATACGCAGTATTTT. Its translation: CAWSAIGLAASTDTQYF.

J is TRBJ2-3 and V is TRBV27, with a possible D match to TRBD2 (6 bases). V lost 7 bases, J lost 5 bases, and 22 bases lay in between. The CDR3 loop spans 16 amino acids. Germline assignment: CDR1 MNHEY and CDR2 SMNVEV (reference sequence). CDR3 sequence (DNA): TGTGCCAGCACCACCTCAGGACCCGCCGGGGGAGATACGCAGTATTTT. It yields the protein CASTTSGPAGGDTQYF.